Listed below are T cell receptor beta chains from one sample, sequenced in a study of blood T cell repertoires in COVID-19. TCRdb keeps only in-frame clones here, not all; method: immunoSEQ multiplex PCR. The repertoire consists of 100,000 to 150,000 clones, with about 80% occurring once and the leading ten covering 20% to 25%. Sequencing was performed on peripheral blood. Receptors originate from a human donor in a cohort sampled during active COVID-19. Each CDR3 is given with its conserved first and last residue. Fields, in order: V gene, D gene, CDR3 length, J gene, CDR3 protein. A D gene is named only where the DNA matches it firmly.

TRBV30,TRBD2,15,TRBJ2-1,CAWSVGLAGVREQFF
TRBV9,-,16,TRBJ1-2,CASSVDPGGREAGYTF
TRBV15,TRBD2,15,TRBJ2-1,CATSSTSEYYNEQFF
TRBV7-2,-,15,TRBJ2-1,CASSPGRGVRNEQFF
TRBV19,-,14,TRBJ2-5,CASSAPGGRGTQYF
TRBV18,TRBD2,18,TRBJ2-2,CASSPLGLAALNTGELFF
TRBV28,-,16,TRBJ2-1,CASSPPPRRAGDEQFF
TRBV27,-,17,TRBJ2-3,CASRQINAGARGDTQYF
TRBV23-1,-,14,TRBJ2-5,CASSYKRDIETQYF
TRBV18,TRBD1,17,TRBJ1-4,CASSPPGTGETNEKLFF
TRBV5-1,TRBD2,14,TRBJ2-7,CASSLTSGYYEQYF
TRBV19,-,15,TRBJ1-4,CASSIGGATNEKLFF
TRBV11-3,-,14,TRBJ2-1,CASSKGPAGGEQFF
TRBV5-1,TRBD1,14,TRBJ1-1,CASKQGAGFTEAFF
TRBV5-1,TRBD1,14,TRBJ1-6,CASSRDRQNSPLHF
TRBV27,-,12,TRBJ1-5,CASRGERQPQHF
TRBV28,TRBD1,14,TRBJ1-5,CASSGDRTWRPQHF
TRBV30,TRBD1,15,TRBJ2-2,CAWERGQGNTGELFF
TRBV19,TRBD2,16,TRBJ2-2,CASSMFLGRDTGELFF
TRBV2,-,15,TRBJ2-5,CASKVVRGGLETQYF
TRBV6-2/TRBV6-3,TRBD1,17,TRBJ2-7,CASSYTRDRGISYEQYF
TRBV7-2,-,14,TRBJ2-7,CASSLEGAQYEQYF
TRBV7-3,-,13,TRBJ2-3,CASSSDYTDTQYF
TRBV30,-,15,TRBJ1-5,CAWSVPRSGAQPQHF
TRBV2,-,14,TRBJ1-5,CASSTQGPPLPQHF
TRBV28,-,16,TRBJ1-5,CASSQRSSRGDQPQHF
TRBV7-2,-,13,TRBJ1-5,CASSPITNQPQHF
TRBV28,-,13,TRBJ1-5,CASRGRGYQPQHF
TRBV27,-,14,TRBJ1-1,CASRKLLTDTEAFF
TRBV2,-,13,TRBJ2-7,CASRVRGAGEQYF
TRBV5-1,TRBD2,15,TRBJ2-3,CASQLLAGRTDTQYF
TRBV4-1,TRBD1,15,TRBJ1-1,CASSQETGLDTEAFF
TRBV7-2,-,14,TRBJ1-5,CASSPDRLNQPQHF
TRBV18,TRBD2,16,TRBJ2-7,CASSPQASGNSYEQYF
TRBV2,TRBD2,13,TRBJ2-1,CASRRGAYNEQFF
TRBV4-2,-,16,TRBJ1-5,CASSHSGVLRTQPQHF
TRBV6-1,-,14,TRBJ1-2,CASSEIEGSYGYTF
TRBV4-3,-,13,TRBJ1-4,CASSQDLRGKLFF
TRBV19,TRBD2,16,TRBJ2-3,CASSIRTSGNTDTQYF
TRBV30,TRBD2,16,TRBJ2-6,CAWRRRGGSGANVLTF
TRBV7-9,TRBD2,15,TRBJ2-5,CASSLGRREGETQYF
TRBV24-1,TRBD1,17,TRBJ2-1,CATSDPSGTGSYNEQFF
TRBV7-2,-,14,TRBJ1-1,CASSPRQRGTEAFF
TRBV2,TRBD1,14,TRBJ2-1,CASNKDRGIPEQFF
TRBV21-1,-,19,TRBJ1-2,CASSFQRVAAGRKILGYTF
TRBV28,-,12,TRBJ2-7,CASSLQGYEQYF
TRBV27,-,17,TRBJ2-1,CASSLRLAMSSYNEQFF
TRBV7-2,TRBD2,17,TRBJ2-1,CASSFSTSGPRGPEQFF
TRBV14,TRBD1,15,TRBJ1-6,CASSQVTGKYSPLHF
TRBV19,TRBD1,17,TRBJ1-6,CASSILPRGQGNSPLHF
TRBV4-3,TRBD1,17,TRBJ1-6,CASSQVGAGQVYSPLHF
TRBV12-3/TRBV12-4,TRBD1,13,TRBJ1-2,CASSPTRQGGYTF
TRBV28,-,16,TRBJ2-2,CASSLLGAANTGELFF
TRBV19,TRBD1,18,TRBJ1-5,CASQPGQGWTGSNQPQHF
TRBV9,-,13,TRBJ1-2,CASSVGARYGYTF